This TCR beta chain derives from a study of T cell changes during pregnancy in multiple sclerosis. The ends were cut back, 3 bases at V and 1 base at J, with 15 bases in the middle. Germline V gives CDR1 MGHRA, CDR2 YSYEKL. This CDR3 contains 16 residues. Clones were sequenced by immunoSEQ multiplex PCR, and TCRdb holds only the in-frame ones, with some missing. The sample yields around 60,000 clones, approximately 90% seen once. This specimen consisted of peripheral blood, obtained in the third trimester of pregnancy. This clonotype was obtained from a female donor in good health, enrolled as a control in a pregnancy study. The chain has TRBV4-1 and TRBJ1-1; tentative D call: TRBD1 (6 bases). Here the CDR3 DNA reads TGCGCCAGCAGCCAGGCCCCGGGACAACCGAACACTGAAGCTTTCTTT. Its protein is CASSQAPGQPNTEAFF.